The present T cell receptor beta chain was sequenced within a study of shared clonotypes between healthy human individuals. Naive CD8 cells lacked CD45RO and underwent positive selection for CCR7, leaving out terminally differentiated effector memory CD45RA+ cells. Notes on the study in general: Clonotype sharing across a few donors was observed for about 4.8% of naive CD4 clonotypes.

Concerning this clone itself: Its antigen remains unidentified.

V gave up 0 bases and J gave up 8 bases, with 8 bases separating them. The germline V gene has CDR1 MNHEY and CDR2 SVGAGI. The CDR3 is 14 amino acids. Assay: immunoSEQ multiplex PCR; the TCRdb copy retains only in-frame clones and omits some. Here the sample spans roughly 2.1 million clones, about 92% being singletons. V and J are TRBV6-5 and TRBJ1-6; no firm D call. The sequence was obtained from a man younger than 35 in good health. Some clones in this sample may be carry-over from other donors' samples. The sequenced sample was naive CD8+ T cells from PBMCs. This chain's CDR3 is CASSYSNGYSPLHF. The CDR3 DNA sequence: TGTGCCAGCAGTTACTCGAACGGCTATTCACCCCTCCACTTT.